This T cell receptor beta chain was observed in a study of technical replicates of blood from a handful of donors. The V segment lost 10 bases and the J segment 8 bases; nucleotides outside the gene matches: 6. Germline CDR1 is MNHNY and CDR2 is SVGAGI (reference sequence). The CDR3 runs 12 residues. Produced via immunoSEQ multiplex PCR; TCRdb's table is partial and in-frame only. The sample carries 58,000 or so clones, 70% to 90% recorded once. The clonotype originates from a human donor in good health. Some clones in this sample may be carry-over from other donors' samples. Sequencing was performed on PBMCs. This chain connects TRBV6-6 to TRBJ2-1, with 9 bases lining up with TRBD1. The CDR3 DNA is TGTGCCACCGGACAGGGGAAACATGAGCAGTTCTTC. It specifies CATGQGKHEQFF.